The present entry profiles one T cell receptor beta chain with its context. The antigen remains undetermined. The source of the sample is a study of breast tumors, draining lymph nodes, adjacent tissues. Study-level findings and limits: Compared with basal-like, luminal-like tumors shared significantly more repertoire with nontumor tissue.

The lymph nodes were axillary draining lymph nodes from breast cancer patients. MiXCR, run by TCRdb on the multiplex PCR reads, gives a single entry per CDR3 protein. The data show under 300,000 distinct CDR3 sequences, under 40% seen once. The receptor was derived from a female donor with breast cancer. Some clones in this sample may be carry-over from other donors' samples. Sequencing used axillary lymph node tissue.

The CDR3 bases are TGTGCCATCAGTGAGTCGACAGGGTGGAATTCACCCCTCCACTTT. Its protein is CAISESTGWNSPLHF. The chain is built from TRBV10-3 and TRBJ1-6; 7 bases are shared with TRBD1. Germline values: CDR1 ENHRY, CDR2 SYGVKD. V lost 0 bases and J lost 7; bases outside the gene matches: 3. The CDR3 is 15 residues long.